Sequencing of this TCR beta chain was carried out in a study of T cells after yellow fever vaccination. The study, taken as a whole, reports: At under 97% for CD4 and 75% to 90% for CD8, most primary-vaccination clones showed up again after the booster.

MiXCR, run by TCRdb on the 5' RACE reads, gives a single entry per CDR3 protein. The data show some 100,000 distinct CDR3 sequences, with about 8.2% seen just once and around a sixth held by the top ten. The CDR3 is 16 amino acids. Germline V gives CDR1 LNHDA, CDR2 SQIVND (reference sequence). V gave up 1 base and J gave up 11 bases; unmatched junction bases: 10. The sample holds a few counts of this clonotype. This TCR was sampled from a man in his late teens or twenties who received the YFV17D yellow fever vaccine. This sample comprised CD8+ T cells not binding an NS4B(214-222) dextramer, sorted from PBMCs, obtained less than 16 days after the first yellow fever vaccination. The rearrangement joins TRBV19 to TRBJ2-3; TRBD2 matches 12 bases. The CDR3 is CASSIGTSGVPGKQYF. The CDR3 DNA follows: TGTGCCAGTAGTATAGGGACTAGCGGGGTACCCGGTAAGCAGTATTTT.